This T cell receptor beta chain was sequenced during a study of T cells in localized non-small cell lung cancer. Study outcomes and limitations: Tumor trailed uninvolved adjacent lung in T cell clonality, which peaked there. Appearing in adjacent lung were a median approximately 57 of the top 100 tumor clones.

Details on this clone: Its specificity is not known.

Trimming removed 3 bases from V and 2 bases from J; junction bases left unmatched: 4. The CDR3 has 16 amino acids. Germline CDR1 and CDR2: SNHLY and FYNNEI. Sequenced by immunoSEQ multiplex PCR; TCRdb stores in-frame clones only, minus some. The sample contains 58,000 or so clones, almost 90% of which appear only once. The sequences come from peripheral blood, collected before any cancer treatment. The chain uses TRBV2 and TRBJ2-1; 10 bases match TRBD2. This sequence was found in a woman aged 35-70 years with stage I lung adenocarcinoma. DNA for the CDR3: TGTGCCAGCAGTGACCTTCTAGCGGGGGCCTACAATGAGCAGTTCTTC. It specifies CASSDLLAGAYNEQFF.